These T cell receptor beta chains were read from a single sample in a study of read filtering for tumor transcriptome and immune sequencing. TCRdb called the reads again in MiXCR, with one record for every CDR3 protein. This table has 65,000 or so distinct CDR3 sequences, less than 20% appearing once. The sequenced sample consisted of a population of CD138-negative cells sorted from bone marrow. These receptors came from a donor at least 40 years old with multiple myeloma. Each CDR3 is given with its conserved first and last residue. Each record gives: J gene, V gene, D gene, CDR3 protein. A D gene is named only where the DNA matches it firmly.

j_gene: TRBJ2-5
v_gene: TRBV28
d_gene: -
CDR3aa: CASSFGLPAKTQYF

j_gene: TRBJ2-1
v_gene: TRBV29-1
d_gene: TRBD2
CDR3aa: CSVVPGLAGGHSYNEQFF

j_gene: TRBJ2-5
v_gene: TRBV9
d_gene: TRBD1
CDR3aa: CASSYSGGIETQYF

j_gene: TRBJ2-5
v_gene: TRBV6-1
d_gene: TRBD1
CDR3aa: CASSEAYRGQETQYF

j_gene: TRBJ1-5
v_gene: TRBV24-1
d_gene: TRBD1
CDR3aa: CATSDLVREDRDSNQPQHF

j_gene: TRBJ2-2
v_gene: TRBV27
d_gene: -
CDR3aa: CASSLFQDTGELFF

j_gene: TRBJ2-5
v_gene: TRBV7-8
d_gene: -
CDR3aa: CASSNQETQYF

j_gene: TRBJ2-1
v_gene: TRBV6-2/TRBV6-3
d_gene: TRBD1
CDR3aa: CASSYSKWQGALTYNEQFF

j_gene: TRBJ2-3
v_gene: TRBV24-1
d_gene: TRBD1
CDR3aa: CATSDDTGTGITDTQYF

j_gene: TRBJ1-6
v_gene: TRBV28
d_gene: -
CDR3aa: CASSASRGQRDSPLHF

j_gene: TRBJ1-2
v_gene: TRBV4-1
d_gene: TRBD1
CDR3aa: CASSLGQTGKTRGYTF

j_gene: TRBJ1-1
v_gene: TRBV19
d_gene: TRBD1
CDR3aa: CASSSNRGLYTEAFF

j_gene: TRBJ1-1
v_gene: TRBV24-1
d_gene: -
CDR3aa: CATSDGPGDTEASF

j_gene: TRBJ2-2
v_gene: TRBV25-1
d_gene: -
CDR3aa: CASSAPSGTNTGELFF

j_gene: TRBJ2-6
v_gene: TRBV7-8
d_gene: -
CDR3aa: CASSLAPGANVLTF

j_gene: TRBJ2-5
v_gene: TRBV12-3/TRBV12-4
d_gene: TRBD2
CDR3aa: CASSLAGGPETQYF

j_gene: TRBJ1-1
v_gene: TRBV29-1
d_gene: -
CDR3aa: CSVRAGSRNTEAFF

j_gene: TRBJ1-5
v_gene: TRBV28
d_gene: TRBD1
CDR3aa: CASSFHRGRGSNQPQHF

j_gene: TRBJ2-7
v_gene: TRBV20-1
d_gene: -
CDR3aa: CSAEQGVYEQYF

j_gene: TRBJ2-7
v_gene: TRBV19
d_gene: -
CDR3aa: CASRNPGSYEQYF

j_gene: TRBJ1-5
v_gene: TRBV5-6
d_gene: TRBD1
CDR3aa: CASSFGGQGLNQPQHF

j_gene: TRBJ2-1
v_gene: TRBV5-1
d_gene: -
CDR3aa: CASSLEGYEQFF

j_gene: TRBJ2-5
v_gene: TRBV5-1
d_gene: TRBD2
CDR3aa: CASSLATGTSRETQYF

j_gene: TRBJ1-1
v_gene: TRBV20-1
d_gene: -
CDR3aa: CSAARASGDTEAFF

j_gene: TRBJ2-2
v_gene: TRBV7-2
d_gene: TRBD1
CDR3aa: CASSLDRGSGELFF

j_gene: TRBJ2-7
v_gene: TRBV28
d_gene: TRBD1
CDR3aa: CASSPLGDRGYEQYF